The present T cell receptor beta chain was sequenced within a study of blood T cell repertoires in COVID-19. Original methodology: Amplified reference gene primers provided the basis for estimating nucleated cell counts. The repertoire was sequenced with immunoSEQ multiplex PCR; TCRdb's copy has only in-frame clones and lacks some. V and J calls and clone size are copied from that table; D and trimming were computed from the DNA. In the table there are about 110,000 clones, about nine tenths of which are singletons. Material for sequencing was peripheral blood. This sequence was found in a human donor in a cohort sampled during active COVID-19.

DNA of the CDR3: TGTGCCAGCAGCCCGGACTTCCCACTACCGGGAAACACCATATATTTT. Amino acids: CASSPDFPLPGNTIYF. This chain connects TRBV7-2 to TRBJ1-3; D is unresolved. Germline CDR1 SGHTA, CDR2 FQGNSA. The V and J ends lost 5 bases and 4 bases respectively, with 18 bases between them. The CDR3 has 16 residues.